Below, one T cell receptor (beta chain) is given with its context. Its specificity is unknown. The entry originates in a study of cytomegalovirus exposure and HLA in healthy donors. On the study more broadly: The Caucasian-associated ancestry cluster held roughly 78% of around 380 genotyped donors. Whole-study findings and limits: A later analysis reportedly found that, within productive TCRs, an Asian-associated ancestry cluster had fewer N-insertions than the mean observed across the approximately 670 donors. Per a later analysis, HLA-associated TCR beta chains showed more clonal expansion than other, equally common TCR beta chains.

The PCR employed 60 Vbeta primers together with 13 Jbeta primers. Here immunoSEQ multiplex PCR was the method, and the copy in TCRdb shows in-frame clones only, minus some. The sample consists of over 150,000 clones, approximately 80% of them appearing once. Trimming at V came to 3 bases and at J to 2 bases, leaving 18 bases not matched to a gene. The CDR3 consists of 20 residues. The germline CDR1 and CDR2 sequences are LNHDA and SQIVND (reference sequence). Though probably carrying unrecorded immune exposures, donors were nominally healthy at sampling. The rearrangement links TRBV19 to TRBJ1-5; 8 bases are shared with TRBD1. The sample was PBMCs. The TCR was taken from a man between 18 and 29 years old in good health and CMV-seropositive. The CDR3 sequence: CASSIQAAGRGRWGNQPQHF. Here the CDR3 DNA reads TGTGCCAGTAGTATTCAAGCGGCGGGCAGGGGGCGGTGGGGCAATCAGCCCCAGCATTTT.